The 12 T cell receptor beta chains reported below all come from one sample, sequenced in a study of regulatory T cells in long-lasting Graves disease. Library construction for TCR beta used iRepertoire HTBI primers and Arm-PCR of CDR3 regions. Using its own MiXCR run on the multiplex PCR reads, TCRdb lists one record per CDR3 protein. The table has around 340,000 distinct CDR3 sequences, around a fifth seen once. Noted time point: persistent/refractory GD, antithyroid drugs over 5 years with positive TRAb. After RNA was extracted from PBMCs, the TCR library was made from it. This sample comprised peripheral blood mononuclear cells (PBMCs), obtained when the disease was refractory, from a patient treated with antithyroid drugs. These receptors were obtained from a female donor with Graves disease.

About this clonotype: This may be a read error: a much more frequent sequence differs by one nucleotide. The chain couples TRBV7-8 to TRBJ1-5; the D gene is possibly TRBD1 (5 bases). Germline V gene data show CDR1 as SGHVS and CDR2 as FQNEAQ. The CDR3 consists of 15 residues. The CDR3 DNA follows: TGTGCCAGCAGCCCGACAGATTTTTTTAATCAGCCCCGGCATTTT. Its protein is CASSPTDFFNQPRHF.

This clonotype was recorded at least ten times. The chain joins TRBV28 to TRBJ1-1, with no clear D. Trimming removed 3 bases at V and 3 bases at J, with 11 bases between. This CDR3 contains 14 residues. Looked up from germline, CDR1 is MDHEN and CDR2 is SYDVKM. For the CDR3, the DNA is TGTGCCAGCAGTTTTTTGGGCCGTCACACTGAAGCTTTCTTT. Amino acid sequence: CASSFLGRHTEAFF.

This clonotype was recorded at least ten times. This chain links TRBV7-8 with TRBJ2-7; the D gene is possibly TRBD1 (6 bases). Per the germline V gene, CDR1 is SGHVS and CDR2 is FQNEAQ. The CDR3 extends over 15 amino acids. With 5 bases removed from V and 4 bases from J, the gap between germline ends came to 18 bases. The CDR3 DNA is TGTGCCAGCAGCGCCCGCCAGCAGGGGAATTACGAGCAGTACTTC. Protein sequence: CASSARQQGNYEQYF.

The chain is built from TRBV29-1 and TRBJ2-1, with 9 bases that match TRBD2. Germline V lookup: CDR1 SQVTM, CDR2 ANQGSEA. The CDR3 is made up of 20 amino acids. V dropped 6 bases and J dropped 1; count of bases not matched to a gene: 22. In nucleotides, the CDR3 is TGCAGCGTCCCATTGGCTAGCGGGAACAATCCCGTTTGGTCCTACAATGAGCAGTTCTTC. The encoded protein is CSVPLASGNNPVWSYNEQFF.

V is TRBV7-8 and J is TRBJ1-1; D may be TRBD1 (5 bases). The CDR3 is 12 amino acids. V was shortened by 5 bases and J by 9 bases, with 13 bases between the two germline ends. Germline V gene data show CDR1 as SGHVS and CDR2 as FQNEAQ. In DNA form, the CDR3 reads TGTGCCAGCAGCGGCCGGGACTTCCAAGCTTTCTTT. It specifies CASSGRDFQAFF.

This clonotype has at least ten counts. The V and J genes are TRBV7-9 and TRBJ1-4; D unresolved. There are 12 residues in the CDR3. V was pared by 5 bases and J by 8 bases, with 9 bases between. Germline V gives CDR1 SEHNR, CDR2 FQNEAQ (reference sequence). CDR3 region: CASSREVEKLFF. DNA of the CDR3: TGTGCCAGCAGCCGGGAGGTCGAAAAACTGTTTTTT.

This clonotype was recorded at least ten times. The chain combines TRBV12-3 or TRBV12-4 with TRBJ2-5, with D maybe TRBD1 (5 bases). The CDR3 totals 13 residues. Trimming took off 8 bases at V and 4 bases at J, with 14 bases between the two ends. CDR3: CASCSGARETQYF. CDR3 bases: TGTGCCAGCTGCTCTGGGGCCCGAGAGACCCAGTACTTC.

Ten or more counts support this clonotype. The chain links TRBV12-3 or TRBV12-4 to TRBJ2-5, with 10 nucleotides matching TRBD2. V shed 5 bases and J 6 bases; nucleotides not matched to a gene: 12. This CDR3 contains 16 residues. CDR3 DNA: TGTGCCAGCAGTAACCCTACTAGCGGGAAGGGGAAGACCCAGTACTTC. It yields the protein CASSNPTSGKGKTQYF.

The V call is TRBV12-3 or TRBV12-4, the J call TRBJ1-2; unclear D gene. V lost 4 bases and J 7 bases, leaving 13 bases between the germline ends. The CDR3 length is 13 residues. The CDR3 bases are TGTGCCAGCAGTTCTAGAGGGTCTAGTGGCTACACCTTC. It encodes CASSSRGSSGYTF.

This clonotype was observed once. The V call is TRBV7-9, the J call TRBJ1-3, with 7 bases aligning to TRBD1. The germline gives CDR1 SEHNR, CDR2 FQNEAQ (reference sequence). V gave up 6 bases and J gave up 0 bases; unmatched junction bases: 5. CDR3 length: 15 amino acids. The DNA for the CDR3 is TGTGCCAGCAGAGATACAGGGGCCTCTGGAAACACCATATATTTT. Protein product: CASRDTGASGNTIYF. The full variable domain, rest sourced from reference TRBV7-9 and TRBJ1-3, is DTGVSQNPRHKITKRGQNVTFRCDPISEHNRLYWYRQTLGQGPEFLTYFQNEAQLEKSRLLSDRFSAERPKGSFSTLEIQRTEQGDSAMYLCASRDTGASGNTIYFGEGSWLTVV.

Turning to this clonotype: As the CDR3 is not closed by the conserved phenylalanine or tryptophan, this likely results from a read error. No DNA is shown, since the ends of the CDR3 on it are uncertain; the CDR3 is the one TCRdb lists. The chain couples TRBV27 to TRBJ2-7; the table's D gene call, TRBD1, was not cross checked with the DNA. From its first to its last residue, the CDR3 has 10 amino acids. The germline V gene has CDR1 MNHEY and CDR2 SMNVEV (reference sequence). The CDR3 loop reads CASSSGQGRL.

The chain's CDR3 is CASSESYSTIYF. In DNA form, the CDR3 reads TGTGCCAGCAGCGAGTCATATAGCACCATATATTTT. This chain joins TRBV9 and TRBJ1-3; no clear D. The CDR3 has 12 amino acids. V was trimmed by 3 bases and J by 9 bases, leaving 10 bases between them. Per germline, CDR1 SGDLS and CDR2 YYNGEE.